The 5 T cell receptor beta chains below come from one sample, sequenced in a study of blood T cell repertoires in COVID-19. Sequencing was performed with immunoSEQ multiplex PCR; in TCRdb, only in-frame clones are kept and a portion is missing. The data hold 150,000 to 200,000 clones, with around 76% observed a single time. Input material: peripheral blood. The source of these receptors is a woman aged 60 to 75 with COVID-19, enrolled during active disease.

A few counts support this clone. The V and J genes are TRBV2 and TRBJ2-1, with no clear D. Germline V gene sequence: CDR1 SNHLY, CDR2 FYNNEI. CDR3 size: 13 residues. V lost 6 bases, J lost 3 bases, and 9 bases lay in between. This chain's CDR3 is CASSSGFYNEQFF. CDR3 coding DNA: TGTGCCAGCAGCTCCGGGTTCTACAATGAGCAGTTCTTC.

The CDR3 spells CASSRETGKFSYTF. The DNA for the CDR3 is TGTGCCAGCAGCCGAGAGACAGGGAAGTTTAGCTACACCTTC. The chain employs TRBV5-4 and TRBJ1-2, with 7 bases identical to TRBD1. The CDR3 totals 14 residues. The germline gives CDR1 SGHNT, CDR2 YYREEE (reference sequence). The junction had 12 bases not matched to a gene; V was cut back by 4 bases and J by 9 bases.

This chain links TRBV28 with TRBJ1-1; 9 positions match TRBD1. After removal of 6 bases from V and 4 bases from J, the junction contained 6 bases not matched to a gene. CDR3 length: 14 residues. Germline CDR1 is MDHEN and CDR2 is SYDVKM. This chain's CDR3 is CASRLPGQGTEAFF. The CDR3, as DNA: TGTGCCAGCAGACTCCCGGGACAGGGCACTGAAGCTTTCTTT.

The V and J genes are TRBV6-2 or TRBV6-3 and TRBJ2-1, with 8 bases matching TRBD2. Germline V CDR1 and CDR2: MNHEY, SVGEGT. There are 16 residues in the CDR3. With 1 base clipped from V and 2 bases from J, the junction kept 4 bases outside the gene matches. In nucleotides, the CDR3 is TGTGCCAGCAGTTACTTTAGCGGGGTTCCCTACAATGAGCAGTTCTTC. Amino acids: CASSYFSGVPYNEQFF.

In its sample, this clone was seen a few times. The J gene is TRBJ2-3, the V gene TRBV9; D is possibly TRBD2 (6 bases). From germline, CDR1 is SGDLS and CDR2 YYNGEE. Deletions cut 4 bases from V and 5 bases from J, with 20 bases between. The CDR3 spans 16 residues. CDR3 nucleotides: TGTGCCAGCAGCCCGAGAGCGGGCGAGAAGGGAGATACGCAGTATTTT. Translation: CASSPRAGEKGDTQYF. The full variable domain, its missing parts supplied by reference TRBV9 and TRBJ2-3, is DSGVTQTPKHLITATGQRVTLRCSPRSGDLSVYWYQQSLDQGLQFLIQYYNGEERAKGNILERFSAQQFPDLHSELNLSSLELGDSALYFCASSPRAGEKGDTQYFGPGTRLTVL.